The rows below give T cell receptor beta chains drawn from one sample of a study of Ad26.COV2.S vaccination and SARS-CoV-2 variants. Repertoires were generated with immunoSEQ multiplex PCR, while TCRdb's copy carries only in-frame clones and drops some. The data show about 350,000 clones, with 75% to 90% seen just once and roughly a tenth held by the top ten. The specimen was peripheral blood, collected in a trial of Ad26.COV2.S vaccine versus placebo. The receptors originated from a person aged 18 to 65 who received the Ad26.COV2.S COVID-19 vaccine or a placebo. CDR3s include the opening cysteine and the closing phenylalanine or tryptophan. The D gene is left open where the match is weak. Clone size appears in some rows only: once, few, many, or a class for an expanded clone.

>NA|NA|TRBV21-1|TRBJ2-4|18
CATLRGRCTSMAKNIQYF
TGTGCCACCCTTCGGGGAAGGTGCACATCAATGGCCAAAAACATTCAGTACTTC
>TRBD1|NA|TRBV7-8|TRBJ1-5|15
CASSLDWQGDQPQHF
TGTGCCAGCAGCTTAGACTGGCAGGGGGATCAGCCCCAGCATTTT
>NA|NA|TRBV7-6|TRBJ2-5|12
CASSRQQETQYF
TGTGCCAGCAGCCGACAGCAAGAGACCCAGTACTTC
>NA|NA|TRBV15|TRBJ2-7|14
CATGDGLSPYEQYF
TGTGCCACCGGAGACGGTCTTAGCCCCTACGAGCAGTACTTC
>TRBD1|NA|TRBV3-1/TRBV3-2|TRBJ1-1|17
CASSQDLRGRYYTEAFF
TGTGCCAGCAGCCAAGATTTGAGGGGGCGCTACTACACTGAAGCTTTCTTT
>NA|NA|TRBV19|TRBJ1-1|13
CASSTLRGTEAFF
TGTGCCAGTAGTACCCTCCGCGGCACTGAAGCTTTCTTT
>NA|NA|TRBV28|TRBJ2-7|12
CASSRGAYEQYF
TGTGCCAGCAGTAGGGGGGCCTACGAGCAGTACTTC
>NA|NA|TRBV5-4|TRBJ2-3|16
CASSFLLEEGTDTQYF
TGTGCCAGCAGCTTCCTACTAGAGGAAGGCACAGATACGCAGTATTTT
>NA|NA|TRBV7-2|TRBJ2-5|14
CASSPGPLSGTQYF
TGTGCCAGCAGCCCTGGACCATTATCAGGGACCCAGTACTTC
>NA|NA|TRBV9|TRBJ1-5|16
CASSVAGDWGNQPQHF
TGTGCCAGCAGCGTAGCGGGAGACTGGGGCAATCAGCCCCAGCATTTT
>NA|NA|TRBV5-5|TRBJ2-7|17
CASSPGTSRPLYYEQYF
TGTGCCAGCAGCCCCGGAACATCTCGCCCCTTATACTACGAGCAGTACTTC
>TRBD1|NA|TRBV6-2/TRBV6-3|TRBJ1-6|14
CASSRDRANSPLHF
TGTGCCAGCAGTCGGGACAGGGCTAATTCACCCCTCCACTTT
>NA|NA|TRBV6-2/TRBV6-3|TRBJ1-1|14
CASSPLRRGARAFF
TGTGCCAGCAGCCCTTTGCGAAGGGGGGCGAGGGCTTTCTTT
>TRBD1|NA|TRBV2|TRBJ1-2|17
CASRADGQGSGGGGYTF
TGTGCCAGCAGGGCCGATGGACAGGGTTCGGGCGGGGGTGGCTACACCTTC
>TRBD1|NA|TRBV9|TRBJ1-1|13
CASKDRDNTEAFF
TGTGCCAGCAAGGACAGGGACAACACTGAAGCTTTCTTT
>NA|NA|TRBV2|TRBJ1-6|16
CASSQNRLRGNSPLHF
TGTGCCAGCAGTCAAAACAGGCTTAGGGGTAATTCACCCCTCCACTTT
>NA|NA|TRBV6-2/TRBV6-3|TRBJ1-5|14
CASSYGGGGQPQHF
TGTGCCAGCAGTTACGGGGGGGGAGGCCAGCCCCAGCATTTT
>NA|NA|TRBV28|TRBJ1-2|14
CASSLTSPIYGYTF
TGTGCCAGCAGTTTGACCTCCCCTATCTATGGCTACACCTTC
>TRBD2|NA|TRBV19|TRBJ2-3|16
CASSLRLAGTTDTQYF
TGTGCCAGTAGTTTACGACTAGCGGGGACCACAGATACGCAGTATTTT
>NA|once|TRBV28|TRBJ2-3|13
CASSPRTGDTQYF
TGTGCCAGCAGTCCCCGAACGGGAGATACGCAGTATTTT
>NA|NA|TRBV7-7|TRBJ2-3|16
CASSLGSGGATDTQYF
TGTGCTAGCAGCTTAGGGAGTGGCGGGGCAACAGATACGCAGTATTTT
>TRBD2|NA|TRBV7-6|TRBJ2-3|16
CASSDLSGRAPDTQYF
TGTGCCAGCAGCGATCTAAGCGGGAGGGCCCCAGATACGCAGTATTTT
>NA|NA|TRBV6-1|TRBJ2-3|13
CASSEPRRDTQYF
TGTGCCAGCAGTGAACCCCGAAGGGATACGCAGTATTTT
>TRBD2|NA|TRBV9|TRBJ2-1|12
CASSVTSGVQFF
TGTGCCAGCAGCGTAACTAGCGGCGTCCAGTTCTTC
>NA|NA|TRBV6-1|TRBJ2-7|14
CASSESNSFYEQYF
TGTGCCAGCAGTGAATCAAACAGTTTCTACGAGCAGTACTTC
>TRBD1|NA|TRBV13|TRBJ2-7|14
CASSSGGHSYEQYF
TGTGCCAGCAGCTCAGGGGGACACTCCTACGAGCAGTACTTC
>NA|NA|TRBV2|TRBJ2-7|14
CASSESGFQYEQYF
TGTGCCAGCAGTGAAAGCGGATTTCAATACGAGCAGTACTTC
>TRBD1|NA|TRBV28|TRBJ2-7|13
CASSARQGYEQYF
TGTGCCAGCAGTGCCAGACAGGGATACGAGCAGTACTTC
>TRBD1|NA|TRBV7-9|TRBJ1-2|12
CASSLTGGGYTF
TGTGCCAGCAGCTTAACAGGGGGCGGCTACACCTTC
>NA|NA|TRBV24-1|TRBJ2-7|16
CATSDRSGWGVHEQYF
TGTGCCACCAGTGACCGATCTGGCTGGGGTGTCCACGAGCAGTACTTC
>TRBD2|few|TRBV28|TRBJ2-7|13
CASGLAGVYEQYF
TGTGCCAGCGGCCTAGCGGGGGTCTACGAGCAGTACTTC
>TRBD2|NA|TRBV5-1|TRBJ2-2|14
CASSSSGSAGELFF
TGCGCCAGCAGCTCTAGCGGGTCCGCCGGGGAGCTGTTTTTT
>NA|NA|TRBV19|TRBJ2-1|12
CASSFSGHEQFF
TGTGCCAGTAGTTTCTCCGGCCATGAGCAGTTCTTC
>NA|NA|TRBV18|TRBJ1-1|15
CASSPPSTRNTEAFF
TGTGCCAGCTCACCACCGTCCACCAGGAACACTGAAGCTTTCTTT
>NA|many|TRBV14|TRBJ1-6|16
CASSPTTLSYNSPLHF
TGTGCCAGCAGCCCGACGACACTCTCCTATAATTCACCCCTCCACTTT
>TRBD2|few|TRBV12-3/TRBV12-4|TRBJ2-1|13
CASRRGGYNEQFF
TGTGCCAGCAGACGGGGGGGATACAATGAGCAGTTCTTC
>NA|NA|TRBV19|TRBJ1-5|14
CASSMFQGEQPQHF
TGTGCCAGTAGTATGTTTCAGGGCGAGCAGCCCCAGCATTTT
>NA|NA|TRBV12-3/TRBV12-4|TRBJ2-7|12
CASSLGGPEQYF
TGTGCCAGCAGTTTAGGGGGGCCCGAGCAGTACTTC
>NA|NA|TRBV5-1|TRBJ2-3|15
CASSLRGAPGDTQYF
TGCGCCAGCAGCTTGAGGGGGGCGCCCGGAGATACGCAGTATTTT
>TRBD2|NA|TRBV4-3|TRBJ2-7|18
CASSQDRPAGGPSYEQYF
TGCGCCAGCAGCCAAGATCGTCCAGCGGGAGGGCCTTCCTACGAGCAGTACTTC
>NA|many|TRBV7-8|TRBJ1-5|16
CASSPDYRAGNQPQHF
TGTGCCAGCAGCCCCGACTACAGGGCGGGCAATCAGCCCCAGCATTTT
>TRBD1|NA|TRBV6-2/TRBV6-3|TRBJ2-2|18
CASSFRNRGRLNTGELFF
TGTGCCAGCAGTTTCCGTAACAGGGGGCGCCTGAACACCGGGGAGCTGTTTTTT
>NA|NA|TRBV7-7|TRBJ2-1|13
CASSLSPINEQFF
TGTGCTAGCAGCTTATCACCCATCAATGAGCAGTTCTTC
>TRBD1|few|TRBV25-1|TRBJ1-1|15
CASSESLGTGGQAFF
TGTGCCAGCAGTGAATCTTTGGGGACAGGGGGACAGGCTTTCTTT
>TRBD2|NA|TRBV7-9|TRBJ2-7|16
CASSPIPPSGTDEQYF
TGTGCCAGCAGCCCCATCCCTCCTAGCGGGACGGACGAGCAGTACTTC
>NA|NA|TRBV6-1|TRBJ1-2|13
CASSEFSDYGYTF
TGTGCCAGCAGTGAATTCAGTGATTATGGCTACACCTTC
>NA|once|TRBV9|TRBJ2-2|13
CASSVGPTGELFF
TGTGCCAGCAGCGTAGGCCCGACCGGGGAGCTGTTTTTT
>NA|NA|TRBV6-5|TRBJ2-1|14
CASRYPGRNNEQFF
TGTGCCAGCAGATATCCCGGACGGAACAATGAGCAGTTCTTC
>NA|once|TRBV12-3/TRBV12-4|TRBJ2-2|13
CASSPRGPGELFF
TGTGCCAGCAGTCCCCGGGGGCCCGGGGAGCTGTTTTTT
>TRBD2|NA|TRBV5-1|TRBJ2-5|17
CASSPFALAGVVETQYF
TGCGCCAGCAGCCCCTTCGCCCTAGCGGGGGTCGTAGAGACCCAGTACTTC
>NA|NA|TRBV10-3|TRBJ2-3|14
CAISELGASDTQYF
TGTGCCATCAGTGAGCTGGGCGCCTCAGATACGCAGTATTTT
>TRBD1|once|TRBV6-2/TRBV6-3|TRBJ1-1|14
CASSFRGPGTEAFF
TGTGCCAGCAGTTTCAGGGGGCCGGGCACTGAAGCTTTCTTT
>NA|NA|TRBV29-1|TRBJ1-2|13
CSVHDRPLYGYTF
TGCAGCGTCCACGACAGGCCCCTCTATGGCTACACCTTC
>NA|once|TRBV7-9|TRBJ1-1|13
CASSLTERPEAFF
TGTGCCAGCAGCCTGACTGAGAGACCTGAAGCTTTCTTT
>TRBD1|NA|TRBV28|TRBJ2-1|15
CASSNRDRVSNEQFF
TGTGCCAGCAGTAACCGGGACAGGGTCTCCAATGAGCAGTTCTTC
>NA|NA|TRBV18|TRBJ2-1|13
CASSPRGYNEQFF
TGTGCCAGCTCACCTCGGGGCTACAATGAGCAGTTCTTC
>TRBD1|once|TRBV9|TRBJ2-3|14
CASSVDPGTGTQYF
TGTGCCAGCAGCGTAGACCCCGGGACAGGGACGCAGTATTTT
>NA|NA|TRBV4-1|TRBJ1-2|12
CASSQAFGGYTF
TGCGCCAGCAGCCAAGCCTTTGGCGGCTACACCTTC
>NA|NA|TRBV4-1|TRBJ2-1|13
CASSRLSGIEQFF
TGCGCCAGCAGCCGACTATCTGGAATTGAGCAGTTCTTC
>NA|NA|TRBV19|TRBJ1-5|14
CASQWGGSNQPQHF
TGTGCCAGCCAATGGGGAGGGTCCAATCAGCCCCAGCATTTT